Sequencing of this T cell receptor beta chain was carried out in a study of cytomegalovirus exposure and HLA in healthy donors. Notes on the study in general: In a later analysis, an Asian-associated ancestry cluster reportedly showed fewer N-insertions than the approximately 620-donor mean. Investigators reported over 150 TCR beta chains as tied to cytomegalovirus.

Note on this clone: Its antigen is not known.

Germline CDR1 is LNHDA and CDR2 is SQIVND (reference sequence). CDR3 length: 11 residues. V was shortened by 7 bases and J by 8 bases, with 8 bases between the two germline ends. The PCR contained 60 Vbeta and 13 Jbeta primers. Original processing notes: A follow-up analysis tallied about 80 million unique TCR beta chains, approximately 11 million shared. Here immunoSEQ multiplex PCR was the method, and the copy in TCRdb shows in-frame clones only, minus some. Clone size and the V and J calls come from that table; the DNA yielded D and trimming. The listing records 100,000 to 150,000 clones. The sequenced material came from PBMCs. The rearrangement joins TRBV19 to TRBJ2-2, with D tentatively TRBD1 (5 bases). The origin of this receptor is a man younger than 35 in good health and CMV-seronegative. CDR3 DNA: TGTGCCAGTACAAGGGGAGGGGAGCTGTTTTTT. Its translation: CASTRGGELFF. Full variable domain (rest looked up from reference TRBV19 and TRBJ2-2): DGGITQSPKYLFRKEGQNVTLSCEQNLNHDAMYWYRQDPGQGLRLIYYSQIVNDFQKGDIAEGYSVSREKKESFPLTVTSAQKNPTAFYLCASTRGGELFFGEGSRLTVL.